A single TCR beta chain is shown here with its context. Its target is not known. This sample was taken from a study of OX40 agonist ivuxolimab in advanced cancers. Study-level background: Prior anti-PD-1, anti-PD-L1 or anti-CTLA-4 therapy was allowed; less than 45% had some.

Notes on the study in general: By week 6 at 0.1 to 3.0 mg/kg, blood CD4+ and CD8+ T cells had expanded clonally.

Germline V CDR1 and CDR2: SGHRS, YFSETQ. V lost 2 bases to trimming and J lost 10 bases; unmatched junction nucleotides: 9. The CDR3 length is 15 residues. The data were produced by immunoSEQ multiplex PCR, yet TCRdb's version contains in-frame clones alone and is incomplete. In the table there are under 85,000 clones, around four fifths of which are singletons. Sequences were derived from CD4+ or CD8+ T cells sorted from blood, sampled in a trial of the OX40 agonist ivuxolimab. The genes are TRBV5-1 and TRBJ2-1, with 10 bases fitting TRBD2. The source is an adult with an advanced solid tumor such as melanoma, head and neck, liver or kidney cancer. The CDR3 region is CASSLKLAGAQEQFF. As DNA, the CDR3 is TGCGCCAGCAGCTTAAAGCTAGCGGGAGCGCAGGAGCAGTTCTTC.